These 26 T cell receptor beta chains share one sample of origin, sequenced in a study of T cells after yellow fever vaccination. One entry per CDR3 protein results from TCRdb running MiXCR on the 5' RACE reads. The data show some 500,000 distinct CDR3 sequences, about 13% seen once. The source was PBMCs, collected on the day of the yellow fever booster vaccination. These receptors were taken from a man aged 30 to 45 who received the YFV17D yellow fever vaccine.

At least ten counts were recorded for this clonotype. The chain is built from TRBV11-3 and TRBJ2-3, with 9 bases identical to TRBD2. The CDR3 extends over 16 amino acids. The germline CDR1 and CDR2 sequences are SGHNT and YENEEA. J was trimmed by 5 bases and V by 4 bases; bases with no gene match: 10. The CDR3 sequence is CASSSSRGRGRDTQYF. As DNA, the CDR3 is TGTGCCAGCAGCTCGTCTCGCGGGAGGGGAAGAGATACGCAGTATTTT.

This clonotype appeared a few times. V usage is TRBV5-1 and J usage is TRBJ2-1, with 7 bases aligning to TRBD2. The CDR3 consists of 15 residues. Trimming cost V 1 base and J 7 bases; bases outside gene matches: 8. Germline CDR1 is SGHRS and CDR2 is YFSETQ. The CDR3 spells CASSLMAGDPNEQFF. The CDR3 nucleotides read TGCGCCAGCAGCTTGATGGCGGGAGATCCTAATGAGCAGTTCTTC.

The chain couples TRBV18 to TRBJ2-1; D is unresolved. Germline CDR1 and CDR2: KGHSH and LQKENI. Trimming removed 6 bases at V and 5 bases at J, with 8 bases between. The CDR3 is 12 residues long. CDR3 coding DNA: TGTGCCAGCTCGAACTTCGACAATGAGCAGTTCTTC. Amino acids: CASSNFDNEQFF.

The CDR3 bases are TGTGCCTGGGATATGGGGCGGACTGAAGCTTTCTTT. Translated: CAWDMGRTEAFF. The rearrangement joins TRBV30 to TRBJ1-1, with a weak D call TRBD1 (5 bases). Per the germline V gene, CDR1 is GTSNPN and CDR2 is SVGIG (reference sequence). CDR3 length: 12 residues. V lost 5 bases and J 5 bases, leaving 12 bases between the germline ends.

This clonotype was seen only a few times. The chain recombines TRBV6-2 or TRBV6-3 with TRBJ2-2; 7 bases align to TRBD2. Per germline, CDR1 MNHEY and CDR2 SVGEGT. CDR3 length equals 14 residues. V trimming: 9 bases; J trimming: 5 bases; junction bases outside the gene matches: 9. The CDR3 nucleotides are TGTGCCAGGAACCCCGGGAGGCCTACCGGGGAGCTGTTTTTT. Translation gives CARNPGRPTGELFF.

The chain couples TRBV6-1 to TRBJ2-2, with a possible D match to TRBD1 (6 bases). V was cut by 5 bases and J by 2 bases, with 12 bases left in between. The CDR3 runs to 15 residues. CDR1 is MNHNS, CDR2 SASEGT, per germline. The CDR3 DNA reads TGTGCCAGCAGTCCCGACAGGCTCAACACCGGGGAGCTGTTTTTT. The encoded protein is CASSPDRLNTGELFF.

This clonotype has more than one count but fewer than ten. The chain uses TRBV7-2 and TRBJ2-2; D is undetermined. CDR1 is SGHTA and CDR2 is FQGNSA in the germline V gene. The CDR3 is made up of 12 amino acids. The germline V and J ends were trimmed by 3 bases and 9 bases, with 8 bases remaining between them. The CDR3 here is CASSFGQRELFF. CDR3 nucleotides: TGTGCCAGCAGCTTTGGGCAGAGGGAGCTGTTTTTT. Drawing the rest from reference TRBV7-2 and TRBJ2-2, the complete variable domain is GAGVSQSPSNKVTEKGKDVELRCDPISGHTALYWYRQSLGQGLEFLIYFQGNSAPDKSGLPSDRFSAERTGGSVSTLTIQRTQQEDSAVYLCASSFGQRELFFGEGSRLTVL.

V gene TRBV7-2 combines with J gene TRBJ2-7; 12 bases align to TRBD2. The CDR3 length is 15 residues. CDR1 and CDR2 (germline): SGHTA, FQGNSA. With 3 bases clipped from V and 2 bases from J, the junction kept 2 bases outside the gene matches. In DNA form, the CDR3 reads TGTGCCAGCAGCTTCTCTAGCGGGAGGGCCTACGAGCAGTACTTC. It yields the protein CASSFSSGRAYEQYF. Complete variable domain (other parts from reference TRBV7-2 and TRBJ2-7): GAGVSQSPSNKVTEKGKDVELRCDPISGHTALYWYRQSLGQGLEFLIYFQGNSAPDKSGLPSDRFSAERTGGSVSTLTIQRTQQEDSAVYLCASSFSSGRAYEQYFGPGTRLTVT.

DNA for the CDR3: TGTGCCAGCAGTACAGGGCGCAGGGGTAAAAACATTCAGTACTTC. This sequence encodes CASSTGRRGKNIQYF. The rearrangement uses TRBV25-1 and TRBJ2-4; D may be TRBD1 (6 bases). Germline lookup yields CDR1 MGHDK and CDR2 SYGVNS. CDR3 size: 15 residues. Trimming left V 5 bases short and J 4 bases short, with 15 bases between.

The J gene is TRBJ2-7, the V gene TRBV12-3 or TRBV12-4, with TRBD2 identical over 7 bases. Trimming removed 6 bases from V and 2 bases from J; junction bases left unmatched: 7. The length of the CDR3 is 14 residues. CDR3 loop: CASSPVGRAYEQYF. CDR3 sequence (DNA): TGTGCCAGCAGCCCGGTGGGGAGGGCCTACGAGCAGTACTTC.

This clonotype was seen a handful of times. The chain couples TRBV6-2 or TRBV6-3 to TRBJ2-1, with TRBD2 matching 8 bases. Germline CDR1 is MNHEY and CDR2 is SVGEGT. The J segment lost 0 bases and the V segment lost 11 bases, leaving 30 bases of the junction unmatched. The CDR3 runs 22 residues. The CDR3 coding sequence is TGTGCCTGCGGGGGGAGTAGAGACCTTCGGGGGCGGGGAACTACCTCCTACAATGAGCAGTTCTTC. Its translation: CACGGSRDLRGRGTTSYNEQFF.

This clonotype was counted between two and nine times. This chain uses TRBV27 with TRBJ1-1; D ambiguous. CDR3 length equals 12 residues. V lost 0 bases, J lost 10 bases, and 9 bases lay in between. Germline CDR1 and CDR2: MNHEY and SMNVEV (reference sequence). The CDR3 region is CASSLSTPGAFF. The DNA of the CDR3 is TGTGCCAGCAGTTTATCAACCCCTGGAGCTTTCTTT.

The genes are TRBV15 and TRBJ2-7; 14 nucleotides agree with TRBD2. Per germline, CDR1 LNHNV and CDR2 YYDKDF (reference sequence). The CDR3 is 15 residues long. After removal of 3 bases from V and 5 bases from J, the junction contained 3 bases not matched to a gene. The CDR3 protein is CATSRGLAGVHEQYF. Written as DNA, the CDR3 is TGTGCCACCAGCAGGGGACTAGCGGGAGTCCACGAGCAGTACTTC.

This rearrangement joins TRBV29-1 to TRBJ2-3; 10 bases line up with TRBD2. With 5 bases clipped from V and 4 bases from J, the junction kept 3 bases outside the gene matches. Germline CDR1 and CDR2: SQVTM and ANQGSEA. The CDR3 consists of 13 residues. The CDR3 loop is CSVSGRAADTQYF. In DNA form, the CDR3 reads TGCAGCGTTAGCGGGAGGGCCGCAGATACGCAGTATTTT.

In this sample, this clonotype turned up a few times. The chain uses TRBV9 and TRBJ2-1, with 10 bases aligning to TRBD2. Germline assignment: CDR1 SGDLS and CDR2 YYNGEE. J was trimmed by 0 bases and V by 0 bases; bases with no gene match: 21. The CDR3 extends over 23 amino acids. CDR3 sequence: CASSVATWTTGLADFSSYNEQFF. The CDR3 DNA is TGTGCCAGCAGCGTAGCTACCTGGACTACCGGACTAGCGGATTTCAGCTCCTACAATGAGCAGTTCTTC. The full variable domain, in which reference TRBV9 and TRBJ2-1 provide the parts outside the CDR3, is DSGVTQTPKHLITATGQRVTLRCSPRSGDLSVYWYQQSLDQGLQFLIQYYNGEERAKGNILERFSAQQFPDLHSELNLSSLELGDSALYFCASSVATWTTGLADFSSYNEQFFGPGTRLTVL.

This clonotype has just a few counts. V and J are TRBV19 and TRBJ1-5; tentatively, D is TRBD1 (5 bases). The CDR3 length is 14 residues. Germline V gives CDR1 LNHDA, CDR2 SQIVND (reference sequence). Trimming left V 7 bases short and J 0 bases short, with 10 bases between. The CDR3 spells CASTTGYSNQPQHF. The CDR3, as DNA: TGTGCCAGTACCACAGGTTATAGCAATCAGCCCCAGCATTTT.

The chain has TRBV20-1 and TRBJ2-3, with D uncertain. Germline V gives CDR1 DFQATT, CDR2 SNEGSKA (reference sequence). With 6 bases removed from V and 2 bases from J, the gap between germline ends came to 15 bases. The CDR3 covers 14 residues. As DNA, the CDR3 is TGCAGTGCCAAACCCCCGTGGGACACAGATACGCAGTATTTT. It codes for CSAKPPWDTDTQYF.

The chain joins TRBV11-2 to TRBJ2-5, with D possibly TRBD2 on 5 matching bases. V was shortened by 4 bases and J by 5 bases, with 14 bases between the two germline ends. This CDR3 contains 14 residues. Per the germline V gene, CDR1 is SGHAT and CDR2 is FQNNGV. Here the CDR3 reads CASSSNGIGETQYF. CDR3 in DNA: TGTGCCAGCAGCTCGAACGGGATCGGGGAGACCCAGTACTTC.

This chain uses TRBV20-1 with TRBJ2-3, with D possibly matching TRBD2 (6 bases). There are 14 residues in the CDR3. Germline V lookup: CDR1 DFQATT, CDR2 SNEGSKA (reference sequence). V was cut by 6 bases and J by 4 bases, with 17 bases left in between. CDR3: CSAPRESVADTQYF. The DNA of the CDR3 is TGCAGTGCCCCACGGGAGTCAGTGGCAGATACGCAGTATTTT.

This clonotype has more than one count but fewer than ten. The chain carries TRBV20-1 and TRBJ2-1; 9 bases are a match to TRBD2. The CDR3 is made up of 16 amino acids. V lost 3 bases, J lost 7 bases, and 13 bases stayed unmatched. Germline assignment: CDR1 DFQATT and CDR2 SNEGSKA (reference sequence). CDR3 loop: CSARMPGLARGNEQFF. The CDR3 bases are TGCAGTGCTAGGATGCCGGGACTAGCAAGGGGTAATGAGCAGTTCTTC.

This clonotype has just a few counts. Because it lacks the conserved phenylalanine or tryptophan at the end, this CDR3 is likely a read error. V gene TRBV7-2 combines with J gene TRBJ2-1, with D possibly being TRBD2 (5 bases). The germline CDR1 and CDR2 sequences are SGHTA and FQGNSA. The CDR3 runs to 12 residues. The V and J ends lost 2 bases and 12 bases respectively, with 11 bases between them. CDR3 sequence: CASSLSEGRQFL. CDR3 bases: TGTGCCAGCAGCTTAAGTGAGGGTAGGCAGTTCTTA.

The V and J genes are TRBV7-2 and TRBJ2-5; no clear D. The CDR3 is 14 residues long. Trimming shortened V by 0 bases and J by 6 bases, and 11 bases separated the two germline ends. Germline values: CDR1 SGHTA, CDR2 FQGNSA. CDR3 DNA: TGTGCCAGCAGCTTAGCTAACCCTCCCCAGACCCAGTACTTC. Its translation: CASSLANPPQTQYF.

In this sample, this clonotype turned up a few times. The chain employs TRBV7-2 and TRBJ2-3; 10 nucleotides agree with TRBD1. Germline V gene sequence: CDR1 SGHTA, CDR2 FQGNSA. After removal of 6 bases from V and 3 bases from J, the junction contained 9 bases not matched to a gene. CDR3 length: 16 residues. The CDR3 is CASSFTRDRGTDTQYF. The CDR3 DNA follows: TGTGCCAGCAGTTTTACCCGGGACAGGGGAACAGATACGCAGTATTTT.

J is TRBJ1-2 and V is TRBV27, with TRBD1 matching over 7 bases. Looked up from germline, CDR1 is MNHEY and CDR2 is SMNVEV (reference sequence). The CDR3 runs 13 residues. The junction had 2 bases not matched to a gene; V was cut back by 4 bases and J by 3 bases. In nucleotides, the CDR3 is TGTGCCAGCAGTTACAGGGGTGACTATGGCTACACCTTC. The encoded protein is CASSYRGDYGYTF.

This clonotype was seen a few times. V usage is TRBV20-1 and J usage is TRBJ2-1; either TRBD1 or TRBD2 may supply D (5 bases each). CDR3 length: 13 amino acids. Trimming removed 6 bases from V and 4 bases from J, with 13 bases in between. The V gene's germline CDR1 is DFQATT and CDR2 SNEGSKA (reference sequence). For the CDR3, the DNA is TGCAGTGCCCGGAGAGGGGAGTACAATGAGCAGTTCTTC. This gives the protein CSARRGEYNEQFF.

This clonotype was seen only a few times. The V and J genes are TRBV20-1 and TRBJ2-7, with 10 nucleotides matching TRBD2. CDR1 is DFQATT, CDR2 SNEGSKA, per germline (reference sequence). CDR3 length: 16 residues. Unmatched junction bases numbered 5, after V lost 0 bases and J lost 0 bases. As DNA, the CDR3 is TGCAGTGCTAGAGAAGCGGGAGGGCTAATCTCCTACGAGCAGTACTTC. It specifies CSAREAGGLISYEQYF.